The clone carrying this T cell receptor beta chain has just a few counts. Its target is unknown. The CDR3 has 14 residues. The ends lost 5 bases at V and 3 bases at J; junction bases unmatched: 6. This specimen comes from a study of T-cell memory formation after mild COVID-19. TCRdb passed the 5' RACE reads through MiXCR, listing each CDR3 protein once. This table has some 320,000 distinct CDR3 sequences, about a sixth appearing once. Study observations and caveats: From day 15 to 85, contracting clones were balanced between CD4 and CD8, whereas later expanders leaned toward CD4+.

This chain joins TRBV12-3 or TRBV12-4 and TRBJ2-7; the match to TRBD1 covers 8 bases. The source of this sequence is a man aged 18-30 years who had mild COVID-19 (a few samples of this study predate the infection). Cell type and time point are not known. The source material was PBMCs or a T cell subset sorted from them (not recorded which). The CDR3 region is CASSQQGGGYEQYF. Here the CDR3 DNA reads TGTGCCAGCAGTCAACAGGGGGGTGGCTACGAGCAGTACTTC.